Sequencing of this TCR beta chain was carried out in a study of PD-L1 blockade in urothelial cancer. About the study: Samples of blood were analyzed 3 weeks (second dose) and 6 weeks after treatment start.

In this sample, this clone turned up a few times. Here immunoSEQ multiplex PCR was the method, and the copy in TCRdb shows in-frame clones only, minus some. The sample includes some 71,000 clones, around 81% of them seen just once. The sample's time point: pretreatment peripheral blood. The study collected 1 to 8 samples per patient, pretreatment and on-treatment. Trimming stripped 6 bases from V and 4 bases from J, with 16 bases between. CDR3 length equals 14 residues. Germline values: CDR1 SGHTS, CDR2 YDEGEE. The chain is built from TRBV5-8 and TRBJ1-2, with a weak D call TRBD1 (6 bases). The material was PBMCs, obtained around atezolizumab (anti-PD-L1) treatment. This receptor was taken from a man aged 40-49 years with urothelial cancer. The CDR3 DNA is TGTGCCAGCAACCTAGGGGGACTAGGCTATGGCTACACCTTC. It codes for CASNLGGLGYGYTF.